This entry describes one T cell receptor beta chain. As yet, its antigen is unknown. Quantitative barcoded 5'-RACE was used to prepare TCR beta libraries. Via MiXCR, TCRdb re-called the 5' RACE reads, giving one row per CDR3 protein. The data contain about 320,000 distinct CDR3 sequences, around a tenth of them singletons. The data originate from a study of CD8 T cells in ankylosing spondylitis. Study results and limitations: Earlier literature documents some of the motif variants in reactive arthritis synovial fluid and blood. Within ankylosing spondylitis blood, a TCR beta motif made up of seven to nine highly homologous variants appeared to be characteristic.

This TCR came from a female donor with ankylosing spondylitis or in good health (not recorded which). Sample: blood, either unsorted or a sorted T cell fraction (not recorded which).

CDR3 region: CASTSDRGQTDTQYF. The CDR3 bases are TGTGCCAGCACCTCGGACAGGGGTCAAACAGATACGCAGTATTTT. The chain couples TRBV2 to TRBJ2-3, with 9 nucleotides matching TRBD1. The junction had 8 bases not matched to a gene; V was cut back by 7 bases and J by 3 bases. The CDR3 spans 15 residues. CDR1 and CDR2 from the germline V gene are SNHLY and FYNNEI.